This TCR beta chain originates from a study of blood T cell repertoires in COVID-19. On the study more broadly: COVID-19 samples collected from the United States, Italy and Spain covered acute and convalescent phases.

V was clipped by 1 base and J by 4 bases, with 22 bases between them. The CDR3 covers 19 residues. Germline V gives CDR1 SEHNR, CDR2 FQNEAQ (reference sequence). Sequencing was performed with immunoSEQ multiplex PCR; in TCRdb, only in-frame clones are kept and a portion is missing. In the table there are about 280,000 clones, approximately 91% of which are singletons. This chain links TRBV7-9 with TRBJ1-4; D might be TRBD1 (5 bases). The sample comprised peripheral blood. The TCR comes from a man younger than 35 with active or convalescent COVID-19. CDR3 DNA: TGTGCCAGCAGCTTAGAGGGGTCCTGGAGCAGTGCGATTAATGAAAAACTGTTTTTT. This codes for CASSLEGSWSSAINEKLFF.